The next 32 T cell receptor beta chains were all read from a single sample in a study of T-cell reconstitution after alpha-beta-depleted transplantation in children. The authors prepared the TCRbeta library with unique molecular identifiers. From the PCR reads, TCRdb called clonotypes with MiXCR, one entry per CDR3 protein. The sample contains 300,000 to 400,000 distinct CDR3 sequences, over 20% of which appear only once. This material consisted of PBMCs, mostly from graft donor cells, taken 180 days after TCRalphabeta/CD19-depleted stem cell transplant. Source of these receptors: a male patient younger than 18 who had a stem cell transplant for acute lymphoblastic leukemia, so the T cells may come from the graft donor.

CDR3 in DNA: TGTGCCAGCAGTTACTCGAGGCACCCGGGACTAGCAGGAGCGCAGTACTTC. Translating it yields CASSYSRHPGLAGAQYF. The chain couples TRBV6-5 to TRBJ2-7; TRBD2 matches at 9 bases. Germline CDR1 reads MNHEY; CDR2 reads SVGAGI. Germline trimming cut 0 bases from V and 9 bases from J; bases unmatched to any gene: 15. This CDR3 is built from 17 residues.

This clonotype was detected only a few times. V gene TRBV24-1 combines with J gene TRBJ1-2; no firm D call. V lost 0 bases, J lost 2 bases, and 9 bases lay in between. The germline V gene has CDR1 KGHDR and CDR2 SFDVKD. The CDR3 length is 15 residues. CDR3 loop: CATSDLRNGNYGYTF. For the CDR3, the DNA is TGTGCCACCAGTGATTTGCGAAACGGGAACTATGGCTACACCTTC.

This clonotype was recorded at least ten times. The chain joins TRBV10-2 to TRBJ1-2, with TRBD1 identical over 8 bases. Trimming removed 6 bases from V and 4 bases from J; junction bases left unmatched: 4. Germline values: CDR1 WSHSY, CDR2 SAAADI. There are 13 residues in the CDR3. The CDR3 loop reads CASRDTGGYGYTF. The CDR3 nucleotides are TGCGCCAGCAGGGATACAGGGGGCTATGGCTACACCTTC.

The chain recombines TRBV27 with TRBJ2-3; tentatively, D is TRBD1 (5 bases). V was trimmed by 3 bases and J by 2 bases, leaving 9 bases between them. The CDR3 has 14 amino acids. Looked up from germline, CDR1 is MNHEY and CDR2 is SMNVEV (reference sequence). CDR3 DNA: TGTGCCAGCAGTTTGTATGGGGCCACAGATACGCAGTATTTT. Translated: CASSLYGATDTQYF.

The chain links TRBV5-1 to TRBJ1-1; 11 bases align to TRBD1. The CDR3 consists of 16 residues. Germline V lookup: CDR1 SGHRS, CDR2 YFSETQ. J lost 0 bases, V lost 4 bases, and 5 bases had no gene match. CDR3 in amino acids: CASSTDRGLMNTEAFF. CDR3 coding DNA: TGCGCCAGCAGCACGGACAGGGGGCTTATGAACACTGAAGCTTTCTTT.

This clonotype was counted only a few times. The rearrangement links TRBV11-3 to TRBJ2-5; either TRBD1 or TRBD2 may fit D (5 bases each). CDR3 length: 14 amino acids. Germline V gene sequence: CDR1 SGHNT, CDR2 YENEEA. The ends were cut back, 0 bases at V and 4 bases at J, with 9 bases in the middle. In DNA form, the CDR3 reads TGTGCCAGCAGCTTAGAGGCAGGGAGAGAGACCCAGTACTTC. Translating gives CASSLEAGRETQYF.

The chain combines TRBV29-1 with TRBJ2-7; maybe TRBD1 (6 bases). Germline CDR1 is SQVTM and CDR2 is ANQGSEA. The CDR3 contains 13 residues. Trimming stripped 3 bases from V and 2 bases from J, with 11 bases between. The CDR3 sequence: CSVEVRGPYEQYF. CDR3 coding DNA: TGCAGCGTTGAGGTCAGGGGCCCCTACGAGCAGTACTTC.

This clonotype has just a few counts. CDR3 nucleotide sequence: TGTGCCAGCAGCTTAGGTTTGGGGACTACCAATGAGCAGTTCTTC. It codes for CASSLGLGTTNEQFF. The chain couples TRBV7-9 to TRBJ2-1; TRBD2 agrees at 7 bases. CDR3 length: 15 residues. With V trimmed by 1 base and J by 6 bases, 6 bases remained unmatched. Germline CDR1 is SEHNR and CDR2 is FQNEAQ (reference sequence).

A word on this clonotype: The junction shows a germline mismatch at one end, possibly a read error. The chain recombines TRBV7-9 with TRBJ1-5; a weak D match, TRBD1 (5 bases). This CDR3 region has 15 residues. Germline loops: CDR1 SEHNR, CDR2 FQNEAQ (reference sequence). The CDR3, as DNA: TGTGTCAGCAGCTCCTCCGGGGGTTCCAATCAGCCCCAGCATTTT. This gives the protein CVSSSSGGSNQPQHF.

A few counts support this clonotype. The CDR3 protein is CASSSRGGGDEQFF. The CDR3 region has the DNA TGTGCCAGCAGCTCACGGGGGGGTGGGGATGAGCAGTTCTTC. This chain links TRBV3-1 with TRBJ2-1; 8 bases are a match to TRBD2. This CDR3 contains 14 residues. Germline values: CDR1 LGHDT, CDR2 YNNKEL (reference sequence). With V trimmed by 5 bases and J by 8 bases, 8 bases remained unmatched.

The V call is TRBV12-3 or TRBV12-4, the J call TRBJ1-5, with TRBD1 identical over 7 bases. The junction had 14 bases not matched to a gene; V was cut back by 6 bases and J by 0 bases. The CDR3 loop spans 18 amino acids. The CDR3: CASSPGVRQGYSNQPQHF. The DNA for the CDR3 is TGTGCCAGCAGCCCAGGGGTCCGACAGGGCTATAGCAATCAGCCCCAGCATTTT.

As regards this clonotype: A junction end diverges from the germline sequence, so it may reflect a read error. The chain combines TRBV5-1 with TRBJ2-2; TRBD2 is a possible D gene (5 bases). Germline V lookup: CDR1 SGHRS, CDR2 YFSETQ. The length of the CDR3 is 14 residues. For the CDR3, the DNA is TGCGCCAGCAGAGGAGAGGCGAACACCGGGGAGCTGCTTTTT. Translated: CASRGEANTGELLF.

The chain links TRBV5-1 to TRBJ2-7; D gene unclear. Germline-derived CDR1 and CDR2 are SGHRS and YFSETQ. Trimming took 5 bases from V and 4 from J, leaving 13 bases between them. The CDR3 sequence is 13 residues long. CDR3 DNA: TGCGCCAGCAGGCCTCCCTCGGCGTACGAGCAGTACTTC. It encodes CASRPPSAYEQYF.

The chain combines TRBV5-1 with TRBJ2-5; D tentatively fits TRBD1 or TRBD2 (6 bases each). The CDR3 has 14 amino acids. Germline V gene data show CDR1 as SGHRS and CDR2 as YFSETQ. V was pared by 3 bases and J by 5 bases, with 14 bases between. The CDR3 coding sequence is TGCGCCAGCAGCTGGGGGGCAGGGCAGGAGACCCAGTACTTC. Protein sequence: CASSWGAGQETQYF.

The chain has TRBV3-1 and TRBJ2-3, with 11 bases identical to TRBD2. The V segment lost 1 base and the J segment 4 bases; nucleotides outside the gene matches: 10. The CDR3 covers 18 residues. CDR1 and CDR2 from the germline V gene are LGHDT and YNNKEL (reference sequence). CDR3 region: CASSQGGSGRAGPDTQYF. The DNA of the CDR3 is TGTGCCAGCAGCCAAGGGGGTAGCGGGAGGGCCGGGCCAGATACGCAGTATTTT.

This clonotype was counted only a few times. CDR3 residues: CASTAALYEQYF. CDR3 coding DNA: TGTGCCAGCACCGCGGCCCTCTACGAGCAGTACTTC. J is TRBJ2-7 and V is TRBV12-3 or TRBV12-4; D is uncertain. The V end was cut by 7 bases, the J end by 3 bases, with 10 bases between. This CDR3 region has 12 residues.

The chain carries TRBV5-6 and TRBJ2-1, with 14 bases fitting TRBD2. J gave up 0 bases and V 2 bases, and 13 bases lay outside the gene matches. From germline, CDR1 is SGHDT and CDR2 YYEEEE. The CDR3 extends over 21 amino acids. In DNA, the CDR3 is TGTGCCAGCAGCTTTAGGAACCTGGGACTAGCGGGAGTAAGCTCCTACAATGAGCAGTTCTTC. It is translated as CASSFRNLGLAGVSSYNEQFF.

This clonotype was seen only a few times. V usage is TRBV10-3 and J usage is TRBJ2-7; a weak D match, TRBD2 (5 bases). Germline assignment: CDR1 ENHRY and CDR2 SYGVKD. V lost 5 bases to trimming and J lost 3 bases, with 17 bases between them. The CDR3 extends over 15 amino acids. The CDR3 loop is CAISSEPGFSYEQYF. CDR3 DNA: TGTGCCATCAGTAGCGAGCCGGGATTTAGCTACGAGCAGTACTTC.

CDR3 sequence: CSGYRYNEQFF. The DNA for the CDR3 is TGCAGTGGATACAGGTACAATGAGCAGTTCTTC. V is TRBV20-1 and J is TRBJ2-1; a possible D gene is TRBD1 (5 bases). This CDR3 spans 11 amino acids. Germline values: CDR1 DFQATT, CDR2 SNEGSKA (reference sequence). Deletions cut 7 bases from V and 4 bases from J, with 8 bases between.

This clonotype has a handful of counts. The chain employs TRBV5-1 and TRBJ1-4; 7 bases align to TRBD1. Per the germline V gene, CDR1 is SGHRS and CDR2 is YFSETQ. Germline trimming cut 5 bases from V and 3 bases from J; bases unmatched to any gene: 7. This CDR3 contains 15 residues. CDR3 DNA sequence: TGCGCCAGCAGGATCCGAACAGGGGCTAATGAAAAACTGTTTTTT. Its protein product is CASRIRTGANEKLFF.

The chain combines TRBV5-8 with TRBJ2-3, with 10 positions matching TRBD2. CDR1 is SGHTS, CDR2 YDEGEE, per germline. The J segment lost 3 bases and the V segment lost 0 bases, leaving 1 base of the junction unmatched. The CDR3 loop spans 15 amino acids. CDR3 DNA: TGTGCCAGCAGCTTGGGTAGCGGGAGGACAGATACGCAGTATTTT. This translates into CASSLGSGRTDTQYF.

This chain uses TRBV12-3 or TRBV12-4 with TRBJ1-4; D perhaps matches TRBD1 (6 bases). V lost 3 bases and J 5 bases, leaving 13 bases between the germline ends. The CDR3 length is 15 residues. The CDR3: CASSFRTALNEKLFF. DNA for the CDR3: TGTGCCAGCAGTTTCCGGACAGCCTTAAATGAAAAACTGTTTTTT.

V gene TRBV6-1 combines with J gene TRBJ2-3; TRBD2 matches 8 bases. Germline-derived CDR1 and CDR2 are MNHNS and SASEGT. The length of the CDR3 is 16 residues. J gave up 3 bases and V 5 bases, and 10 bases lay outside the gene matches. Here the CDR3 reads CASSRRAGVATDTQYF. The CDR3 DNA reads as TGTGCCAGCAGTCGACGAGCGGGAGTGGCTACAGATACGCAGTATTTT.

This sequence joins TRBV27 and TRBJ2-5; D not certain. V dropped 6 bases and J dropped 8 bases, with 10 bases sitting between them. The germline gives CDR1 MNHEY, CDR2 SMNVEV (reference sequence). The CDR3 extends over 11 amino acids. This CDR3 is CASRTGTTQYF. Here the CDR3 DNA reads TGTGCCAGCAGGACCGGCACCACCCAGTACTTC.

CDR3 loop: CASSQETSGSPYEQYF. Here the CDR3 DNA reads TGCGCCAGCAGCCAAGAGACTAGCGGGAGTCCCTACGAGCAGTACTTC. V is TRBV4-1 and J is TRBJ2-7, with TRBD2 matching 12 bases. The CDR3 covers 16 residues. V was pared by 0 bases and J by 2 bases, with 2 bases of the junction left unmatched. Looked up from germline, CDR1 is MGHRA and CDR2 is YSYEKL.

This clonotype has just a few counts. The chain couples TRBV12-3 or TRBV12-4 to TRBJ1-4, with 7 bases fitting TRBD1. This CDR3 region has 15 residues. With 6 bases clipped from V and 7 bases from J, the junction kept 11 bases outside the gene matches. This CDR3 is CASRPEGTVGEKLFF. The CDR3, as DNA: TGTGCCAGCAGACCCGAGGGGACAGTGGGTGAAAAACTGTTTTTT.

The V gene is TRBV5-1, the J gene TRBJ2-3; 8 bases map to TRBD2. J gave up 0 bases and V 4 bases, and 13 bases lay outside the gene matches. The CDR3 runs to 18 residues. Germline values: CDR1 SGHRS, CDR2 YFSETQ. The CDR3 DNA follows: TGCGCCAGCAGCCCCCGGCGGGAGGCCTCAACTAGCACAGATACGCAGTATTTT. Amino acid sequence: CASSPRREASTSTDTQYF.

A few counts support this clonotype. The CDR3 sequence is CASSQGLGSNQPQHF. The CDR3 DNA follows: TGTGCCAGCAGCCAGGGGCTAGGGAGCAATCAGCCCCAGCATTTT. The chain carries TRBV5-8 and TRBJ1-5; TRBD1 is a possible D gene (6 bases). Trimming removed 4 bases from V and 1 base from J, with 12 bases in between. Germline-derived CDR1 and CDR2 are SGHTS and YDEGEE. CDR3 length: 15 amino acids.

The chain employs TRBV20-1 and TRBJ2-7; a possible D gene is TRBD2 (5 bases). Germline loops: CDR1 DFQATT, CDR2 SNEGSKA (reference sequence). V lost 0 bases, J lost 0 bases, and 9 bases lay in between. The CDR3 sequence is 14 residues long. The CDR3 loop reads CSARDPGFSYEQYF. The DNA of the CDR3 is TGCAGTGCTAGAGATCCGGGGTTCTCCTACGAGCAGTACTTC.

This clonotype was picked up one time. Germline is not matched at one junction end, which may reflect a read error. V and J are TRBV15 and TRBJ2-1; 13 nucleotides align to TRBD2. This CDR3 comprises 13 residues. Germline values: CDR1 LNHNV, CDR2 YYDKDF (reference sequence). CDR3: CATSRLGTSGTNF. The DNA for the CDR3 is TGTGCCACCAGCAGACTAGGGACTAGCGGGACTAACTTC.

The chain joins TRBV7-7 to TRBJ2-3; D remains ambiguous. Trimming cost V 4 bases and J 2 bases, with 7 bases left between them. Looked up from germline, CDR1 is SSHAT and CDR2 is FNYEAQ (reference sequence). The CDR3 sequence is 13 residues long. The CDR3 protein is CASSSVATDTQYF. CDR3 nucleotide sequence: TGTGCCAGCAGCTCCGTAGCCACAGATACGCAGTATTTT. The entire variable domain, with the rest obtained from reference TRBV7-7 and TRBJ2-3, is as follows: GAGVSQSPRYKVTKRGQDVTLRCDPISSHATLYWYQQALGQGPEFLTYFNYEAQPDKSGLPSDRFSAERPEGSISTLTIQRTEQRDSAMYRCASSSVATDTQYFGPGTRLTVL.

The V call is TRBV20-1, the J call TRBJ1-1; the D is unclear. The V end was cut by 1 base, the J end by 0 bases, with 12 bases between. Looked up from germline, CDR1 is DFQATT and CDR2 is SNEGSKA (reference sequence). The CDR3 is 15 residues long. This chain's CDR3 is CSARGGSRLNTEAFF. The CDR3 DNA sequence: TGCAGTGCTAGAGGCGGTAGCAGGCTGAACACTGAAGCTTTCTTT.